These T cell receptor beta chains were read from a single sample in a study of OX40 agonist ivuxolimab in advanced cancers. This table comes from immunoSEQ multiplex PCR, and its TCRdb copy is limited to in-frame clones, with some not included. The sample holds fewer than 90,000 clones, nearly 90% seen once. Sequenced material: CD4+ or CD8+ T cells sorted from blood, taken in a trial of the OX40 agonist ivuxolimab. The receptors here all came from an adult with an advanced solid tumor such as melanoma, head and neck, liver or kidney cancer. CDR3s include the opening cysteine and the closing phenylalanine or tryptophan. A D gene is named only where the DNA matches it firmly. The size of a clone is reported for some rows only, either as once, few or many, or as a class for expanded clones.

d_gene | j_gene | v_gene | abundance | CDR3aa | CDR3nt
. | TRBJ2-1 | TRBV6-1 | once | CASIEAGRMNEQFF | TGTGCCAGCATTGAAGCAGGGAGAATGAATGAGCAGTTCTTC
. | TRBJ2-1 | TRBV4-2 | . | CASSQADNYGSYNEQFF | TGTGCCAGCAGCCAAGCCGATAATTATGGATCCTACAATGAGCAGTTCTTC
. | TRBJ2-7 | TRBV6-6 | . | CASSYSRGAYEQYF | TGTGCCAGCAGTTACTCGAGAGGGGCCTACGAGCAGTACTTC
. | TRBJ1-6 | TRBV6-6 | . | CASTRGDNYNSPLHF | TGTGCCAGCACCCGAGGGGACAACTATAATTCACCCCTCCACTTT
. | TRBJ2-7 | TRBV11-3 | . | CASSLGVSYEQYF | TGTGCCAGCAGCTTAGGGGTCTCCTACGAGCAGTACTTC
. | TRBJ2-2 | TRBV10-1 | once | CASSKSSQGPGELFF | TGCGCCAGCAGTAAAAGCAGCCAGGGGCCCGGGGAGCTGTTTTTT
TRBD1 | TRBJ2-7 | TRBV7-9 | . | CASSPWTGSNYEQYF | TGTGCCAGCAGCCCCTGGACAGGATCCAACTACGAGCAGTACTTC
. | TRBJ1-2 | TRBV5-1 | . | CASSPDHTHYGYTF | TGCGCCAGCAGCCCCGACCACACTCACTATGGCTACACCTTC
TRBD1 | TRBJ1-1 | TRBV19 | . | CASLQGANLNTEAFF | TGTGCCTCACTCCAGGGGGCGAATTTGAACACTGAAGCTTTCTTT
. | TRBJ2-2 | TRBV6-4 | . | CASSSEAGYSTGELFF | TGTGCCAGCAGTTCAGAGGCAGGTTACAGCACCGGGGAGCTGTTTTTT
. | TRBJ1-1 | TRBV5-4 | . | CASSLTGFRDTEAFF | TGTGCCAGCAGCTTGACGGGGTTTAGGGACACTGAAGCTTTCTTT
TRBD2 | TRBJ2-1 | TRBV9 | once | CASSVESSGGYYNEQFF | TGTGCCAGCAGCGTAGAGTCTAGCGGGGGGTATTACAATGAGCAGTTCTTC
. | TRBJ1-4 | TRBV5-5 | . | CASSLGPPNTSEKLFF | TGTGCCAGCAGCTTGGGCCCGCCCAACACCAGTGAAAAACTGTTTTTT
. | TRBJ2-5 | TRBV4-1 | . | CASKLAGGLTPSGTQYF | TGCGCCAGCAAACTCGCGGGCGGCCTAACCCCTTCAGGGACCCAGTACTTC
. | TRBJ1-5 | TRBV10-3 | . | CAISGQESNQPQHF | TGTGCCATCAGTGGACAGGAAAGCAATCAGCCCCAGCATTTT
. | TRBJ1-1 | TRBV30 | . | CAWREVWGGTEAFF | TGTGCCTGGAGAGAAGTATGGGGGGGCACTGAAGCTTTCTTT
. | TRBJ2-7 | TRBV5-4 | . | CASSKDRLSYEQYF | TGTGCCAGCAGCAAGGACAGACTTTCCTACGAGCAGTACTTC
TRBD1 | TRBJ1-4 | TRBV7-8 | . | CASSLEGQGMEKLFF | TGTGCCAGCAGCTTAGAGGGACAGGGTATGGAAAAACTGTTTTTT
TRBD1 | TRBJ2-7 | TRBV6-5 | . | CASILQGTYEQYF | TGTGCCAGCATTCTACAGGGGACCTACGAGCAGTACTTC
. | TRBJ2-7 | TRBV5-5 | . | CASSLSLSSYEQYF | TGTGCCAGCAGCTTGTCCTTGAGCTCCTACGAGCAGTACTTC
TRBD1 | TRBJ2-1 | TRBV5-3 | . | CARSSRPPGQGADEQFF | TGTGCCAGAAGCTCCAGACCCCCGGGACAGGGGGCCGATGAGCAGTTCTTC
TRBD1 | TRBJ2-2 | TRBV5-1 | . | CASAFMTGGADGELFF | TGCGCCAGCGCGTTTATGACAGGGGGCGCGGACGGGGAGCTGTTTTTT
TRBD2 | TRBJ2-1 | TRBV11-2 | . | CASSARLAGYNEQFF | TGTGCCAGCAGCGCACGACTAGCGGGTTATAATGAGCAGTTCTTC
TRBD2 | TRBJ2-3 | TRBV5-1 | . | CASSLEVAGGPDTQYF | TGCGCCAGCAGCTTGGAAGTAGCGGGGGGGCCAGATACGCAGTATTTT
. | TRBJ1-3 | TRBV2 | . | CASSDKLSGNTIYF | TGTGCCAGCAGTGACAAGCTCTCTGGAAACACCATATATTTT
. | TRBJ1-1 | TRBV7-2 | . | CASSLGRDGGNTEAFF | TGTGCCAGCAGCCTCGGCAGGGATGGTGGGAACACTGAAGCTTTCTTT
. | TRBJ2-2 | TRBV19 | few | CASLDNWNTGELFF | TGTGCCAGTTTGGACAATTGGAACACCGGGGAGCTGTTTTTT
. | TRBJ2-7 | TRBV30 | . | CAWSEDVHEQYF | TGTGCCTGGAGTGAGGACGTCCACGAGCAGTACTTC
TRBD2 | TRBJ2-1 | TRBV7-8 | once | CASSHLMSLAGAVYNEQFF | TGTGCCAGCAGCCATTTAATGAGTTTAGCGGGGGCCGTCTACAATGAGCAGTTCTTC
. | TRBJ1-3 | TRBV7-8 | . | CASSLAPQGSMDTIYF | TGTGCCAGCAGCTTAGCGCCTCAGGGGTCGATGGACACCATATATTTT
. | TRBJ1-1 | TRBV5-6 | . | CASSSSGVNTEAFF | TGTGCCAGCAGCTCATCAGGGGTAAACACTGAAGCTTTCTTT
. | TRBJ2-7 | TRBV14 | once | CASSQDLGAGPSEQYF | TGTGCCAGCAGCCAAGATCTTGGGGCAGGGCCCAGCGAGCAGTACTTC
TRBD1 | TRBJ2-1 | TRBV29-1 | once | CSGGGTGGEQFF | TGCAGCGGTGGTGGGACAGGGGGTGAGCAGTTCTTC
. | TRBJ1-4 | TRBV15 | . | CATSRDRDGRIEKLFF | TGTGCCACCAGCAGAGATCGGGACGGACGAATAGAAAAACTGTTTTTT
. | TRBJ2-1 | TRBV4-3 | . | CASSQEFSATGQFF | TGCGCCAGCAGCCAAGAATTCTCTGCTACCGGGCAGTTCTTC
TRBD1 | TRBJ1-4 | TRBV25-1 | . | CASRGDRGRNEKLFF | TGTGCCAGCAGAGGGGACAGGGGGCGAAATGAAAAACTGTTTTTT
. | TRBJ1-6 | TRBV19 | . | CASSSGIRNSPLHF | TGTGCCAGTAGTAGTGGGATCCGTAATTCACCCCTCCACTTT
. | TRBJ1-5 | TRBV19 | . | CASTTNSPNQPQHF | TGTGCCAGTACTACCAACAGTCCTAATCAGCCCCAGCATTTT
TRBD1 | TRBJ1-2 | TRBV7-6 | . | CASSLIAGTGARGYTF | TGTGCCAGCAGCTTAATAGCTGGGACAGGGGCGCGTGGCTACACCTTC
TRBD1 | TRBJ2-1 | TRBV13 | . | CASSFNRGDEQFF | TGTGCCAGCAGCTTTAACAGGGGAGATGAGCAGTTCTTC
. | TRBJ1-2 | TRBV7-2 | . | CASSPGAQGANYGYTF | TGTGCCAGCAGCCCTGGGGCCCAGGGAGCTAACTATGGCTACACCTTC
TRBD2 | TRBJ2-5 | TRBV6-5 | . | CASSSGTSGSRTQYF | TGTGCCAGCAGCTCCGGGACTAGCGGATCGAGAACCCAGTACTTC
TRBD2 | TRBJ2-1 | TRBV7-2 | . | CASSLVAGLSNEQFF | TGTGCCAGCAGCTTAGTAGCGGGCCTTTCGAATGAGCAGTTCTTC
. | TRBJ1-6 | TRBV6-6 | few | CASSYNRDANSPLHF | TGTGCCAGCAGTTACAACAGGGATGCTAATTCACCCCTCCACTTT
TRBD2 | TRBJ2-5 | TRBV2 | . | CASVGGGLETQYF | TGTGCCAGCGTGGGCGGGGGGTTAGAGACCCAGTACTTC